This TCR beta chain appears in the sequencing data of a study of T cells expressing NK-cell markers. Study conclusions and caveats: NKG2C+ dominant clonotypes from 5 to 7 donors made up roughly 1.0-7.0% of CD8+ T cells.

With respect to this clonotype: Antigen unknown.

In generating TCR beta cDNA, 5'RACE template switching with UMIs was used. From its re-call of the 5' RACE reads, TCRdb lists each CDR3 protein once, without DNA. Across 200,000 to 300,000 distinct CDR3 sequences, the top ten clones capture about 0.4% of the sample. The CDR3 contains 15 residues. CDR1 and CDR2 from the germline V gene are LGHNA and YNFKEQ. Sequences were obtained from blood T cells: a sorted CD56 or NKG2C T cell subset, CD4+ or CD8+ T cells, or bulk PBMC T cells (not recorded which). The sequence was obtained from a young man in good health. The rearrangement joins TRBV4-2 to TRBJ2-7; TCRdb's assignment of TRBD2 cannot be checked, as there is no DNA. The CDR3 here is CASSQESAGGYEQYF.